This entry is about one TCR beta chain. Its antigen is not identified. From 400 to 450 ng of RNA, a library with molecular barcoded alpha/delta and beta/gamma adaptors was made. TCRdb processed the reads anew with MiXCR; each CDR3 protein has one entry. The sample includes fewer than 50,000 distinct CDR3 sequences, around an eighth of them seen just once. Germline V gene data show CDR1 as SGHTA and CDR2 as FQGNSA. There are 15 residues in the CDR3. V lost 2 bases and J lost 11, with 16 bases in between. The sample belongs to a study of read filtering for tumor transcriptome and immune sequencing. Overall study context: The cohort had about 16 men and approximately 13 women aged about 47 to 90, mean around 63 years. By R-ISS, stages I, II and III held roughly 8, 15 and 7 patients. After DNase treatment, RNA was made into whole-transcriptome libraries. Study-wide results and limits: Dropping single-read clonotypes raised IR-seq and RNA-seq shared-clonotype correlation.

This receptor was obtained from a donor older than 35 with multiple myeloma. The material sequenced was a population of CD138-negative cells sorted from bone marrow. This sequence joins TRBV7-2 and TRBJ1-6; TRBD1 might be the D (6 bases). For the CDR3, the DNA is TGTGCCAGCAGCTTACCGGGACACCCAGTGGCACCCCTCCACTTT. It encodes CASSLPGHPVAPLHF. Combining the CDR3 with reference TRBV7-2 and TRBJ1-6 gives the whole variable domain GAGVSQSPSNKVTEKGKDVELRCDPISGHTALYWYRQSLGQGLEFLIYFQGNSAPDKSGLPSDRFSAERTGGSVSTLTIQRTQQEDSAVYLCASSLPGHPVAPLHFGNGTRLTVT.